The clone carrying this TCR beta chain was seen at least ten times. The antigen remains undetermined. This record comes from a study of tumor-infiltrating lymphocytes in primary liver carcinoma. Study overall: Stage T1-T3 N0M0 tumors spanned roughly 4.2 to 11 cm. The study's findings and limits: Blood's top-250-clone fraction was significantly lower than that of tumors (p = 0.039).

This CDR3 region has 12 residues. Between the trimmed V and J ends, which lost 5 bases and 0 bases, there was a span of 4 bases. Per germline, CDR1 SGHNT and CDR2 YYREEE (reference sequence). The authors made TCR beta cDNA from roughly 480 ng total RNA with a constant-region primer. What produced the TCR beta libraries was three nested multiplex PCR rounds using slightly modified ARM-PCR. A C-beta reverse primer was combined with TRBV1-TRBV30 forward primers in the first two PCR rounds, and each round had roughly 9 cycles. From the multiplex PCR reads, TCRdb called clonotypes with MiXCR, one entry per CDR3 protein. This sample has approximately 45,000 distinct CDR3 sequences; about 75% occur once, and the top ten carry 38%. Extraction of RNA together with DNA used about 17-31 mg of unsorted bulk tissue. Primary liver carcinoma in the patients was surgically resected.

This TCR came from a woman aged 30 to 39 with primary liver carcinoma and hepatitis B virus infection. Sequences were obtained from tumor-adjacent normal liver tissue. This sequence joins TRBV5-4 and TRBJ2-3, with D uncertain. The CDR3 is CASSSSTDTQYF. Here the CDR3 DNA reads TGTGCCAGCAGTTCTAGCACAGATACGCAGTATTTT.